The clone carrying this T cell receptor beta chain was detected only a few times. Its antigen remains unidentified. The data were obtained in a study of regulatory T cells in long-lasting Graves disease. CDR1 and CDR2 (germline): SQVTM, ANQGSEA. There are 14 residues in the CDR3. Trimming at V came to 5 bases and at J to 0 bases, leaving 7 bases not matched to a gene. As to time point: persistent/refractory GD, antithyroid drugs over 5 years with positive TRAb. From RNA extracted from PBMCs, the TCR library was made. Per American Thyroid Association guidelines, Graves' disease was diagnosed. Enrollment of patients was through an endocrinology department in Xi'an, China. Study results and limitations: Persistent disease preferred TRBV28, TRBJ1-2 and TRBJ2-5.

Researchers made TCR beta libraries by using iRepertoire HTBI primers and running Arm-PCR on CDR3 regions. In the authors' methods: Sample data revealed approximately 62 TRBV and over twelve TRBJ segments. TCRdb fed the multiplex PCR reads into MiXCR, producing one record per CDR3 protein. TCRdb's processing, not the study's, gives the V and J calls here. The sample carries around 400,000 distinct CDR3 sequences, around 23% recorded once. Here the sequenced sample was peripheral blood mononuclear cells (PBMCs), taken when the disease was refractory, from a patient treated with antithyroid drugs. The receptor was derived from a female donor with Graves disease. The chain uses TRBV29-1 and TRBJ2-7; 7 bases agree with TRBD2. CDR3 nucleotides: TGCAGCGTTCGTAGCGGGCAGAGCTCCTACGAGCAGTACTTC. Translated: CSVRSGQSSYEQYF.